The 23 T cell receptor beta chains in this list originate from one sample, sequenced in a study of shared T cell receptors in the human thymus. TCRdb's table, derived via immunoSEQ multiplex PCR, lists solely in-frame clones and lacks some. The sample consists of 640,000 or so clones, about 90% of them appearing once. These same data were also listed under a study on human thymus T cells.

Sequencing input: thymocytes. The receptors come from a boy younger than two with a congenital heart defect.

The chain combines TRBV4-1 with TRBJ2-5; 10 bases match TRBD1. The CDR3 covers 17 residues. Germline values: CDR1 MGHRA, CDR2 YSYEKL. J was trimmed by 4 bases and V by 0 bases; bases with no gene match: 8. This CDR3 reads CASSQEAPGQGRETQYF. DNA of the CDR3: TGCGCCAGCAGCCAAGAAGCTCCGGGACAGGGGAGAGAGACCCAGTACTTC.

The chain uses TRBV4-3 and TRBJ1-1; possibly TRBD1 for D (5 bases). The germline gives CDR1 LGHNA, CDR2 YSLEER. This CDR3 has 16 residues. The V end was cut by 2 bases, the J end by 1 base, with 14 bases between. The CDR3 protein is CASSQSPRGSNTEAFF. Written as DNA, the CDR3 is TGCGCCAGCAGCCAATCACCCCGGGGGTCGAACACTGAAGCTTTCTTT.

The chain is built from TRBV4-1 and TRBJ2-4; 7 bases match TRBD2. With 0 bases clipped from V and 1 base from J, the junction kept 9 bases outside the gene matches. Per germline, CDR1 MGHRA and CDR2 YSYEKL. The CDR3 is 18 amino acids. CDR3 in DNA: TGCGCCAGCAGCCAAGATAGATTCGGGGGGTCCGCCAAAAACATTCAGTACTTC. This encodes CASSQDRFGGSAKNIQYF.

This CDR3 reads CASSFGGGKETQYF. The CDR3 DNA follows: TGTGCCAGCAGCTTCGGGGGGGGCAAAGAGACCCAGTACTTC. The V gene is TRBV5-6, the J gene TRBJ2-5; 8 bases agree with TRBD2. V dropped 2 bases and J dropped 3; count of bases not matched to a gene: 3. From germline, CDR1 is SGHDT and CDR2 YYEEEE. The CDR3 is made up of 14 amino acids.

The gene calls are TRBV7-2 and TRBJ2-2; D call uncertain. The CDR3 loop spans 15 amino acids. Germline V lookup: CDR1 SGHTA, CDR2 FQGNSA. The ends were cut back, 5 bases at V and 5 bases at J, with 15 bases in the middle. The CDR3 reads CASSRLGSETGELFF. The CDR3 DNA follows: TGTGCCAGCAGCCGCCTAGGCTCCGAAACCGGGGAGCTGTTTTTT. The full variable domain, its missing parts supplied by reference TRBV7-2 and TRBJ2-2, is GAGVSQSPSNKVTEKGKDVELRCDPISGHTALYWYRQSLGQGLEFLIYFQGNSAPDKSGLPSDRFSAERTGGSVSTLTIQRTQQEDSAVYLCASSRLGSETGELFFGEGSRLTVL.

This chain uses TRBV7-6 with TRBJ2-7; 11 positions match TRBD2. V was clipped by 5 bases and J by 0 bases; unmatched bases: 12. Germline CDR1 SGHVS, CDR2 FNYEAQ. The CDR3 is 18 residues long. CDR3 region: CASSPGSGTSGYSYEQYF. CDR3 bases: TGTGCCAGCAGCCCAGGGAGTGGGACTAGCGGTTACTCCTACGAGCAGTACTTC.

The chain recombines TRBV5-1 with TRBJ2-7; 8 positions match TRBD1. Germline V gene sequence: CDR1 SGHRS, CDR2 YFSETQ. CDR3 size: 13 residues. V shed 4 bases and J 3 bases; nucleotides not matched to a gene: 3. In nucleotides, the CDR3 is TGCGCCAGCAGCCGGACAGGGAACTACGAGCAGTACTTC. It translates to CASSRTGNYEQYF.

The genes are TRBV30 and TRBJ1-4, with D unresolved. Germline V gene sequence: CDR1 GTSNPN, CDR2 SVGIG (reference sequence). Trimming took off 8 bases at V and 7 bases at J, with 11 bases between the two ends. This CDR3 contains 11 residues. The CDR3 bases are TGTGCCCTCGGACTGTTTGAAAAACTGTTTTTT. Protein sequence: CALGLFEKLFF.

The V call is TRBV2, the J call TRBJ2-7, with TRBD1 matching over 7 bases. The V gene end was trimmed by 3 bases and the J gene end by 5 bases; junction bases not matched to a gene: 7. CDR3 length: 14 residues. Germline lookup yields CDR1 SNHLY and CDR2 FYNNEI. The CDR3: CASSDRGSYNEQYF. The CDR3 DNA follows: TGTGCCAGCAGTGACAGGGGGTCCTATAACGAGCAGTACTTC.

The chain has TRBV6-4 and TRBJ1-2; D ambiguous. The germline V gene encodes CDR1 MRHNA and CDR2 SNTAGT. V was shortened by 0 bases and J by 8 bases, with 13 bases between the two germline ends. This CDR3 spans 14 amino acids. The CDR3 here is CASSDSSGGDGYTF. The CDR3 DNA follows: TGTGCCAGCAGTGACTCTAGTGGAGGTGACGGCTACACCTTC.

As for this clone: The same CDR3 also results from other DNA sequences found in this sample. The chain employs TRBV7-2 and TRBJ1-5; tentative D call: TRBD1 (5 bases). Per the germline V gene, CDR1 is SGHTA and CDR2 is FQGNSA. There are 15 residues in the CDR3. Trimming removed 0 bases from V and 2 bases from J, with 8 bases in between. The CDR3, as DNA: TGTGCCAGCAGCTTAGCCCAGGGCGGCAATCAGCCCCAGCATTTT. Translated, it gives CASSLAQGGNQPQHF.

V and J are TRBV6-1 and TRBJ1-6; 10 bases align to TRBD1. The CDR3 covers 15 residues. The J segment lost 9 bases and the V segment lost 1 base, leaving 3 bases of the junction unmatched. Germline CDR1 reads MNHNS; CDR2 reads SASEGT. CDR3 region: CASSEGDRGGSPLHF. Written as DNA, the CDR3 is TGTGCCAGCAGTGAAGGGGACAGGGGTGGTTCACCCCTCCACTTT.

The V and J genes are TRBV27 and TRBJ1-1, with D possibly TRBD1 on 5 matching bases. The CDR3 is 11 amino acids. Germline V gene sequence: CDR1 MNHEY, CDR2 SMNVEV (reference sequence). The V end lost 4 bases, the J end lost 8 bases, and 8 bases lay between the germline ends. The CDR3 region is CASSSGEEAFF. The CDR3 DNA reads as TGTGCCAGCAGTTCGGGGGAGGAAGCTTTCTTT.

The genes are TRBV14 and TRBJ2-1; TRBD2 matches at 11 bases. V lost 1 base to trimming and J lost 3 bases; unmatched junction nucleotides: 5. From germline, CDR1 is SGHDN and CDR2 FVKESK. The CDR3 length is 17 residues. CDR3 sequence (DNA): TGTGCCAGCAGCCAAGCAGGGACTAGCGGAAACTACAATGAGCAGTTCTTC. Residues: CASSQAGTSGNYNEQFF.

Only one count was recorded for this clone. The chain links TRBV27 to TRBJ2-2, with unresolved D. In germline, CDR1 is MNHEY, CDR2 SMNVEV (reference sequence). The CDR3 spans 14 residues. V dropped 7 bases and J dropped 0 bases, with 9 bases sitting between them. DNA for the CDR3: TGTGCCAGCACTCCTACCTCGAACACCGGGGAGCTGTTTTTT. Translated: CASTPTSNTGELFF.

The CDR3 DNA follows: TGTGCCAGCAGCGACATTGACTATGGCTACACCTTC. Translated: CASSDIDYGYTF. The chain uses TRBV28 and TRBJ1-2; no definite D call. V dropped 6 bases and J dropped 3 bases, with 8 bases sitting between them. Germline assignment: CDR1 MDHEN and CDR2 SYDVKM. This CDR3 has 12 amino acids.

This clone has just one count. This chain links TRBV4-2 with TRBJ2-7; TRBD2 aligns across 13 bases. J lost 0 bases, V lost 4 bases, and 9 bases had no gene match. This CDR3 is 18 amino acids long. Germline-derived CDR1 and CDR2 are LGHNA and YNFKEQ. CDR3 nucleotide sequence: TGTGCCAGCAGCCCCTCACCCTGGACTAGCGGGAGCTCCTACGAGCAGTACTTC. Residues: CASSPSPWTSGSSYEQYF.

This clone was found once. The V and J genes are TRBV28 and TRBJ2-5; D possibly corresponds to TRBD2 (5 bases). The better agreement between TRBJ2-7 and the DNA end casts doubt on the J call. CDR3 length equals 14 residues. Germline V gene sequence: CDR1 MDHEN, CDR2 SYDVKM. The CDR3 here is CASSLSGLSYEQYF. The CDR3 region has the DNA TGTGCCAGCAGTTTATCAGGACTCTCCTACGAGCAGTACTTC.

J is TRBJ1-1 and V is TRBV7-9, with TRBD1 as a possible D gene (5 bases). The CDR3 covers 11 residues. Germline V gives CDR1 SEHNR, CDR2 FQNEAQ (reference sequence). Trimming stripped 3 bases from V and 8 bases from J, with 7 bases between. The CDR3: CASSLGGEAFF. Written as DNA, the CDR3 is TGTGCCAGCAGCTTGGGGGGAGAAGCTTTCTTT.

CDR3 nucleotides: TGTGCCAGCAGCTCCCAAGGGGTTCCTGGCTACACCTTC. It encodes CASSSQGVPGYTF. The chain carries TRBV9 and TRBJ1-2; D might be TRBD1 (5 bases). The CDR3 covers 13 residues. Trimming pared 4 bases from V and 7 bases from J, leaving 14 bases between. CDR1 is SGDLS, CDR2 YYNGEE, per germline.

This chain links TRBV27 with TRBJ1-4, with D perhaps matching TRBD1 (5 bases). The CDR3 loop spans 16 amino acids. V was cut by 3 bases and J by 4 bases, with 15 bases left in between. The germline CDR1 and CDR2 sequences are MNHEY and SMNVEV (reference sequence). The CDR3 region has the DNA TGTGCCAGCAGTTTGGTTAGGACGGGGGATAATGAAAAACTGTTTTTT. Its protein is CASSLVRTGDNEKLFF.

This rearrangement joins TRBV11-2 to TRBJ2-5, with 13 bases lining up with TRBD2. The CDR3 is made up of 19 amino acids. The germline V gene encodes CDR1 SGHAT and CDR2 FQNNGV. J lost 2 bases, V lost 0 bases, and 9 bases had no gene match. The CDR3 DNA reads TGTGCCAGCAGCTTAGATGACACTAGCGGGAGGGCCTGGCAAGAGACCCAGTACTTC. Amino acid sequence: CASSLDDTSGRAWQETQYF.

The chain employs TRBV27 and TRBJ1-5; D is perhaps TRBD1 (6 bases). The germline V gene has CDR1 MNHEY and CDR2 SMNVEV (reference sequence). V lost 3 bases to trimming and J lost 1 base, with 19 bases between them. This CDR3 region has 18 residues. Here the CDR3 reads CASSLSCGCGGSNQPQHF. DNA for the CDR3: TGTGCCAGCAGTTTGAGTTGTGGATGCGGGGGCAGCAATCAGCCCCAGCATTTT.